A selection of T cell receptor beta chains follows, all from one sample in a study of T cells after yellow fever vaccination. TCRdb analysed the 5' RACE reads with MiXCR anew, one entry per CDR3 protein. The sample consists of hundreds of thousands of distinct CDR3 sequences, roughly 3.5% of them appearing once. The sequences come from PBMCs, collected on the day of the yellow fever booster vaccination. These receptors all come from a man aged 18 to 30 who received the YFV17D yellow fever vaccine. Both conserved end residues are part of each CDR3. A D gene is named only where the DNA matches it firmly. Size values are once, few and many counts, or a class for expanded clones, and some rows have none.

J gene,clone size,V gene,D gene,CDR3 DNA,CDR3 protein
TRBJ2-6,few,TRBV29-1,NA,TGCAGCATGCGGGGGACAGGCTGCTCCTCTGGGGCCAACGTCCTGACTTTC,CSMRGTGCSSGANVLTF
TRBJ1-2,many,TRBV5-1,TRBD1,TGCGCCAGCAGCCGAATGGCGACAGGGGATGGCTACACCTTC,CASSRMATGDGYTF
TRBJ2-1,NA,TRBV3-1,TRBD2,TGTGCCAGCAGCCAAGGGGGCCGGGGGGAATACAATGAGCAGTTCTTC,CASSQGGRGEYNEQFF
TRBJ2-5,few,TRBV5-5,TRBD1,TGTGCCAGCAGCCCTTCCCCGGACAGGTCCCAAGAGACCCAGTACTTC,CASSPSPDRSQETQYF
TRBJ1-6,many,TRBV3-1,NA,TGTGCCAGCAGCCGCGGCGAAGGGTTCAATTCACCCCTCCACTTT,CASSRGEGFNSPLHF
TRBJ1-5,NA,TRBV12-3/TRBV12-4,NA,TGTGCCAGCAGCATAGGTGTGGAGCCCCAGCATTTT,CASSIGVEPQHF
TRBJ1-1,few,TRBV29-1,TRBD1,TGCAGCGCCGACCGGGACAGTAACACTGAAGCTTTCTTT,CSADRDSNTEAFF
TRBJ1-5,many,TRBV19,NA,TGTGCCAGTAGTATAGGAGGTAATCAGCCCCAGCATTTT,CASSIGGNQPQHF
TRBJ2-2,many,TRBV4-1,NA,TGCGCCAGCAGCCATACTTTCGGACGAAACACCGGGGAGCTGTTTTTT,CASSHTFGRNTGELFF
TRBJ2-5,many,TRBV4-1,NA,TGCGCCAGCAAACCTCTCTGGGGCAGGGTAGAAGAGACCCAGTACTTC,CASKPLWGRVEETQYF
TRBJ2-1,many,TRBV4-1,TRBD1,TGCGCCAGCAGCCCCTGGACAGGGGAGGGAAATGAGCAGTTCTTC,CASSPWTGEGNEQFF
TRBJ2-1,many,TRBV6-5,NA,TGTGCCAGCGGTCGGGACGCTTCCTACAATGAGCAGTTCTTC,CASGRDASYNEQFF
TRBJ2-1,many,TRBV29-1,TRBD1,TGCAGCGTTGTAGACAGGGCCTACAATGAGCAGTTCTTC,CSVVDRAYNEQFF
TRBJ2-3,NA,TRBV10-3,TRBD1,TGTGCCATCAGTGAGGACAGGGGGGGCACAGATACGCAGTATTTT,CAISEDRGGTDTQYF
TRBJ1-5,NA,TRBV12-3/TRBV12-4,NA,TGTGCCAGCAGCCACAACAGGGCCATTCAGCAGCCCCAGCATTTT,CASSHNRAIQQPQHF
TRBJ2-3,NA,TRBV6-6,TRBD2,TGTGCCAGCAGTCCGGGTGTTAGCGGGGGTTTCACAGATACGCAGTATTTT,CASSPGVSGGFTDTQYF
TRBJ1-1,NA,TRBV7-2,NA,TGTGCCAGCAGAGGGGGAGGGAGTTCGTACACTGAAGCTTTCTTT,CASRGGGSSYTEAFF